The 13 T cell receptor beta chains below come from one sample, sequenced in a study of shared clonotypes between healthy human individuals (TCRdb year 2020). Libraries were made using the immunoSEQ multiplex PCR assay. TCRdb re-hosts the immuneACCESS table, in-frame sequences only. Its copies lack some clones; in the studies checked, an unresolved V gene accounts for under half of them, and the cause for the rest is not known. Within this sample are more than 2,000,000 clones, with just over 90% of them counted one time only. Around 0.4% of the sample is in the top ten clones. Specimen: naive CD4+ T cells from PBMCs. In the paper's terms, the cell subset or site label means: CD45RA+ positively selected. These receptors were obtained from a man aged 18 to 35 in good health. Some clones in this sample may be carry-over from other donors' samples.

V is TRBV5-1 and J is TRBJ2-3, with 9 bases that match TRBD1. The length of the CDR3 is 15 residues. V lost 4 bases, J lost 3 bases, and 6 bases stayed unmatched. CDR1 and CDR2 from the germline V gene are SGHRS and YFSETQ. This chain's CDR3 is CASSRGTGRTDTQYF. In DNA, the CDR3 is TGCGCCAGCAGCCGAGGGACAGGGCGAACAGATACGCAGTATTTT.

In this sample, this clone turned up a few times. The rearrangement joins TRBV5-1 to TRBJ2-3, with no clear D. Germline lookup yields CDR1 SGHRS and CDR2 YFSETQ. Trimming left V 4 bases short and J 2 bases short, with 5 bases between. The CDR3 totals 12 residues. DNA for the CDR3: TGCGCCAGCAGCCAATTCACAGATACGCAGTATTTT. Residues: CASSQFTDTQYF.

The chain joins TRBV13 to TRBJ2-7, with unresolved D. The CDR3 is 13 amino acids. Between the trimmed V and J ends, which lost 4 bases and 1 base, there was a span of 8 bases. Germline assignment: CDR1 PRHDT and CDR2 FYEKMQ (reference sequence). This CDR3 reads CASSSSSSYEQYF. As DNA, the CDR3 is TGTGCCAGCAGCTCCTCGAGTTCCTACGAGCAGTACTTC.

This clone has just a few counts. The chain combines TRBV19 with TRBJ1-1, with D perhaps matching TRBD1 (6 bases). This CDR3 is 14 amino acids long. Germline assignment: CDR1 LNHDA and CDR2 SQIVND (reference sequence). V was trimmed by 5 bases and J by 1 base, leaving 11 bases between them. Written as DNA, the CDR3 is TGTGCCAGTAGTGCTCGGACAGCGAACACTGAAGCTTTCTTT. Translation: CASSARTANTEAFF. The whole variable domain, filled in from reference TRBV19 and TRBJ1-1, reads DGGITQSPKYLFRKEGQNVTLSCEQNLNHDAMYWYRQDPGQGLRLIYYSQIVNDFQKGDIAEGYSVSREKKESFPLTVTSAQKNPTAFYLCASSARTANTEAFFGQGTRLTVV.

The rearrangement joins TRBV6-4 to TRBJ2-3, with no clear D. V was shortened by 6 bases and J by 0 bases, with 7 bases between the two germline ends. Germline CDR1 and CDR2: MRHNA and SNTAGT. This CDR3 has 13 amino acids. CDR3 region: CASRDISTDTQYF. The DNA for the CDR3 is TGTGCCAGCAGAGACATTAGCACAGATACGCAGTATTTT.

This chain joins TRBV5-1 and TRBJ2-5, with 12 bases aligning to TRBD1. V shed 3 bases and J 0 bases; nucleotides not matched to a gene: 6. This CDR3 comprises 17 residues. Germline loops: CDR1 SGHRS, CDR2 YFSETQ. The CDR3 reads CASSSPRDRGHQETQYF. In DNA, the CDR3 is TGCGCCAGCAGCTCACCCCGGGACAGGGGGCACCAAGAGACCCAGTACTTC. The full variable domain, with the rest looked up from reference TRBV5-1 and TRBJ2-5, is KAGVTQTPRYLIKTRGQQVTLSCSPISGHRSVSWYQQTPGQGLQFLFEYFSETQRNKGNFPGRFSGRQFSNSRSEMNVSTLELGDSALYLCASSSPRDRGHQETQYFGPGTRLLVL.

This chain links TRBV5-6 with TRBJ1-3, with D unclear. V lost 0 bases to trimming and J lost 2 bases, with 9 bases between them. The germline V gene has CDR1 SGHDT and CDR2 YYEEEE. This CDR3 comprises 15 residues. CDR3 loop: CASSLVPGTGNTIYF. The CDR3 DNA follows: TGTGCCAGCAGCTTGGTGCCAGGTACTGGAAACACCATATATTTT. The full variable domain, completed using reference TRBV5-6 and TRBJ1-3, is DAGVTQSPTHLIKTRGQQVTLRCSPKSGHDTVSWYQQALGQGPQFIFQYYEEEERQRGNFPDRFSGHQFPNYSSELNVNALLLGDSALYLCASSLVPGTGNTIYFGEGSWLTVV.

The DNA of the CDR3 is TGTGCCAGCAGCCCCCCCGGGACAGGATTTAACTATGGCTACACCTTC. Translation gives CASSPPGTGFNYGYTF. J is TRBJ1-2 and V is TRBV11-2, with 8 bases fitting TRBD1. The V segment lost 5 bases and the J segment 1 base; nucleotides outside the gene matches: 9. Germline V gene sequence: CDR1 SGHAT, CDR2 FQNNGV. The CDR3 covers 16 residues.

The V gene is TRBV7-2, the J gene TRBJ2-7, with TRBD2 identical over 9 bases. J was trimmed by 0 bases and V by 0 bases; bases with no gene match: 3. CDR3 length: 16 residues. Germline CDR1 and CDR2: SGHTA and FQGNSA. CDR3 bases: TGTGCCAGCAGCTTAGCGTCTAGCGGGGTCTCCTACGAGCAGTACTTC. Translating gives CASSLASSGVSYEQYF.

V and J are TRBV11-3 and TRBJ2-5; tentative D call: TRBD2 (7 bases). Germline loops: CDR1 SGHNT, CDR2 YENEEA. The CDR3 is 14 amino acids. V dropped 5 bases and J dropped 5 bases, with 15 bases sitting between them. The CDR3 sequence: CASSEGGGEETQYF. Here the CDR3 DNA reads TGTGCCAGCAGCGAAGGGGGGGGTGAGGAGACCCAGTACTTC.

V gene TRBV10-1 combines with J gene TRBJ2-7, with D uncertain. Germline loops: CDR1 WNHNN, CDR2 SYGVQD (reference sequence). The CDR3 runs to 13 residues. With 2 bases removed from V and 6 bases from J, the gap between germline ends came to 11 bases. CDR3 sequence (DNA): TGCGCCAGCAGTGAGGGTCTAGTCGGCGAGCAGTACTTC. This sequence encodes CASSEGLVGEQYF.

CDR3 region: CASTQQDTGSYEQYF. The CDR3 region has the DNA TGCGCCAGTACCCAACAGGACACTGGGAGCTACGAGCAGTACTTC. The genes are TRBV5-1 and TRBJ2-7, with D perhaps given as TRBD1 or TRBD2 (5 bases each). This CDR3 comprises 15 residues. Between the trimmed V and J ends, which lost 8 bases and 3 bases, there was a span of 21 bases. CDR1 and CDR2 (germline): SGHRS, YFSETQ. The whole variable domain, filled in from reference TRBV5-1 and TRBJ2-7, reads KAGVTQTPRYLIKTRGQQVTLSCSPISGHRSVSWYQQTPGQGLQFLFEYFSETQRNKGNFPGRFSGRQFSNSRSEMNVSTLELGDSALYLCASTQQDTGSYEQYFGPGTRLTVT.

The CDR3 is CASSLQGDLNTEAFF. In DNA form, the CDR3 reads TGTGCCAGCAGCTTACAGGGGGACCTGAACACTGAAGCTTTCTTT. This rearrangement joins TRBV13 to TRBJ1-1; 7 nucleotides agree with TRBD1. V shed 2 bases and J 0 bases; nucleotides not matched to a gene: 3. The CDR3 has 15 residues. Germline assignment: CDR1 PRHDT and CDR2 FYEKMQ (reference sequence).